This TCR beta chain was observed in a study of breast tumors, draining lymph nodes, adjacent tissues. Breast cancer patients provided tissue from their axillary draining lymph nodes. This clonotype has more than one count but fewer than ten. Its antigen is unidentified. This may be a read error, as it is one base from a much larger clone. TCRdb re-derived calls from the multiplex PCR reads in MiXCR, one entry per CDR3 protein. The repertoire has 170,000 or so distinct CDR3 sequences, roughly 30% of them found once; the top ten carry around 4%. Study-level points and caveats: Tumors had less TCR diversity than lymph nodes, more than nontumor tissue. Most tumor T cells seemingly derive from lymph node, then expand in tumor. Tumor T cell lymph node origin was a supported hypothesis, not proven. Luminal-like breast cancer showed significantly higher tumor–nontumor repertoire similarity than basal-like.

The sequenced sample consisted of axillary lymph node tissue. The receptor's source is a female donor with breast cancer. Some clones in this sample may be carry-over from other donors' samples.

The CDR3: CSASEAGSYTEQFF. CDR3 DNA sequence: TGCAGTGCTAGTGAGGCGGGCTCCTACACTGAGCAGTTCTTC. The rearrangement uses TRBV20-1 and TRBJ2-1, with D possibly matching TRBD2 (5 bases). Per germline, CDR1 DFQATT and CDR2 SNEGSKA (reference sequence). The CDR3 consists of 14 residues.